The clone carrying this TCR beta chain has at least ten counts. Its specificity is not known. V was clipped by 3 bases and J by 4 bases; unmatched bases: 3. The CDR3 is 15 amino acids. Molecular barcoded adaptors covering alpha/delta and beta/gamma chains were used on approximately 400 ng RNA. One entry per CDR3 protein, called by TCRdb with MiXCR from the reads. The data contain tens of thousands of distinct CDR3 sequences, approximately 12% of them singletons. This sample was taken from a study of read filtering for tumor transcriptome and immune sequencing. Study observations and caveats: In IR-seq, single-read clonotypes were around four fifths of clonotypes but around 3.5% of reads. Correlation between methods rose after single-read clonotypes were removed.

The V call is TRBV12-3 or TRBV12-4, the J call TRBJ2-6, with 7 nucleotides matching TRBD2. The specimen sequenced was a population of CD138-negative cells sorted from bone marrow. The clonotype originates from a donor aged 40 or older with multiple myeloma. CDR3 amino acids: CASSLGGAGANVLTF. CDR3 bases: TGTGCCAGCAGTTTGGGAGGGGCCGGGGCCAACGTCCTGACTTTC.